Below, one TCR beta chain is given with its context. Its antigen is not identified. Use of 60 Vbeta and 13 Jbeta primers characterized the PCR. Using immunoSEQ multiplex PCR, the repertoire was profiled, and TCRdb retains in-frame clones only, with some absent. The sample comprises more than 110,000 clones, 73% of which are singletons, and about 15% rests with the top ten. These data belong to a study of cytomegalovirus exposure and HLA in healthy donors. General study results and limits: Researchers left out some V segments, among them TRBV6-2 and TRBV6-3, as indistinguishable. In a later analysis, CMV-associated beta chains were mostly HLA-associated, it appeared.

The CDR3 is 13 amino acids. The germline CDR1 and CDR2 sequences are SGHKS and YYEKEE (reference sequence). Trimming removed 0 bases from V and 8 bases from J, with 9 bases in between. The chain is built from TRBV5-5 and TRBJ2-4; D gene ambiguous. The receptor comes from a human donor in good health. The specimen sequenced was PBMCs. Here the CDR3 DNA reads TGTGCCAGCAGCTTGGCGGGTTTAGACATTCAGTACTTC. It yields the protein CASSLAGLDIQYF.